What follows describes a single TCR beta chain. Its antigen specificity is not known. No base-level quality is on record; no much larger clone is a single base apart. Including the terminal cysteine and phenylalanine, the CDR3 comprises 13 residues. Left in the record is the CDR3 DNA by itself, 39 bases read in frame from the first base. For CDR1 and CDR2, the germline V gene (reference sequence) lists LNHDA and SQIVND. The junction carries 14 bases between V and J, which are trimmed by 6 bases and 6 bases respectively. Libraries of naive CD8 T cells were built from anywhere between about 18,000 and 1,000,000 sorted cells, with 10%, 30% or 50% of the purified RNA used. Naive CD8 T cells were FACS-sorted as CD8+CD4-CCR7+CD45RA+ on a BD FACSAria II into RLT Plus buffer. Around 10 TCR copies' worth of Jurkat RNA were spiked into roughly 19,000-1,000,000 naive CD8 T cell samples to test detection sensitivity. Enrichment of CD8 T cells was performed with RosetteSep CD8+ T Cell Enrichment Cocktail and Ficoll-Paque, after which ACK red cell lysis was carried out.

The library was generated by PCR. Sequencing relied on an Illumina HiSeq 4000. Bulk TCR libraries were prepared as previously described, using TCR primers listed in Table S5. The Qiagen AllPrep DNA/RNA kit was used to purify total RNA. Before any analysis, reads coming from multiple sequencing runs of the same library were combined into one pool. Regarding the original processing steps: Reads were retained only if their TCR constant sequence matched exactly, and those retained reads were trimmed to 150 nt and grouped according to their 12-nt molecular barcodes. Reads inside each barcode group were sub-clustered using a 15% Levenshtein threshold, and a quality-weighted consensus sequence was constructed for each RNA molecule. Non-functional sequences were excluded, and lower-count sequences lying one edit away from another sequence were also excluded. Barcode sub-clusters with fewer than 20% of the maximum read count were removed, based on fitting two negative binomial distributions. TCRdb took the public reads, trimmed them with fastp at Q25, ran MiXCR for clone calling and kept in-frame beta chains. A single entry per CDR3 protein holds the most common genes and DNA from its merged rows. The V and J calls shown here were made by TCRdb, not taken from the authors' results. For this sample there are some 650,000 distinct CDR3 sequences; 20% appear just once. Jointly, the top ten make up roughly 0.85% of the sample.

The entry originates in a study of molecular identifiers for immune sequencing clone quantification (dated by TCRdb to the late 2010s). With regard to the full study: In a replicate experiment, RNA from roughly 18,000 or 92,000 naive CD8 T cells was split into five aliquots, four of which were sequenced. The study was a methods study using CD8 T cells to benchmark molecular-identifier clustering-based TCR repertoire sequencing (MIDCIRS) and TCR RNA copy counting. The study at large found these results: A single cell's worth of spiked-in Jurkat TCR RNA was reported detectable even among 850,000 to 1,000,000 naive CD8 T cells. Highly expanded clone sizes could be underestimated because identical TCR molecules may share a barcode. Modeling estimated about 2.8 recovered TCR RNA copies per cell, compared with around 9.7 by digital PCR, which implies approximately 30% capture efficiency. In CMV-specific effector cells, clones with more than 20 RNA copies accounted for over 97% of molecules, whereas in naive cells such clones accounted for under 1%. The naive libraries included spiked-in Jurkat TCR RNA (about 9 copies' worth), and this Jurkat TCR RNA is not part of the donor repertoire. When barcode sub-clustering was omitted, TCR diversity was inflated by chimeric consensus sequences, with chimeras reaching as high as 47%.

Source material: naive CD8+ T cells from blood, with Jurkat cell RNA spiked in. In light of the paper, this sample's cell subset or site label describes: FACS-sorted CD8+CD4-CCR7+CD45RA+ naive T cells. The V and J genes are TRBV19 and TRBJ1-1; the D gene assignment is ambiguous. The receptor was isolated from a human donor in good health. Some libraries in this study had Jurkat cell RNA spiked in. The DNA is as follows: TGTGCCAGTAGACTCGGTCGTGCGTCTGAAGCTTTCTTT. Translated, this gives CASRLGRASEAFF.